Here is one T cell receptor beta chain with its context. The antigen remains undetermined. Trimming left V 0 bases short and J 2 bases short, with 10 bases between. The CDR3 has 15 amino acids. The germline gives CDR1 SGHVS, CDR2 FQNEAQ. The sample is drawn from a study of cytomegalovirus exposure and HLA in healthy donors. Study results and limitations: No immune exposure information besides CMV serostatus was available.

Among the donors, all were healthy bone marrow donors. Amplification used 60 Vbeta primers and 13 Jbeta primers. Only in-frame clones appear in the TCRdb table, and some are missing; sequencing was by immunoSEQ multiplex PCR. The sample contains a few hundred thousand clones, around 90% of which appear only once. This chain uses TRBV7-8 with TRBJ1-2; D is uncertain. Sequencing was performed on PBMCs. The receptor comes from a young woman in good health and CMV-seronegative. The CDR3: CASSLAETVNYGYTF. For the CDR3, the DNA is TGTGCCAGCAGCTTAGCGGAGACCGTGAACTATGGCTACACCTTC.